This T cell receptor (beta chain) derives from a study of blood T cell repertoires in COVID-19 (TCRdb year 2020). With regard to the full study: The collaborator samples originated in the United States, Italy and Spain and spanned the acute and convalescent phases of COVID-19. The prospective study material was composed of cDNA or gDNA derived from T cells, B-cell-depleted T cells, or PBMCs. Deeply sampled blood TCRbeta repertoires from subjects exposed to, actively infected with, or recovered from COVID-19 were included in the dataset. The repertoires were released in a freely available public database meant as a resource for research on the immune response to SARS-CoV-2. The samples were drawn from two sources: the first 160 participants of the ongoing ImmuneRACE study, and fewer than 1,500 subjects contributed by 6 global collaborators. Nearly every sample came with metadata listing a de-identified subject ID, COVID-19 status, age in years and sex. Where available, HLA class I and class II types were obtained from metadata supplied by the sample provider rather than from assay-based typing.

Overall study results and their limits: The amount of clinical and demographic metadata varied by source and participant and was provided uncurated.

TCRbeta CDR3 regions were amplified from genomic DNA using the immunoSEQ Assay, a bias-controlled multiplex PCR. The authors' analysis ran thus. Nucleated cell counts per sample were estimated from amplification of reference gene primers within the assay. To quantify the absolute abundance of each unique TCRbeta CDR3 rearrangement, sequence reads were collapsed and filtered. For each sample, productive Simpson clonality was calculated as the square root of Simpson's diversity index over productive rearrangements. TCRdb mirrors the immuneACCESS table, restricted to in-frame sequences. Some clones are absent from its copies; in checked studies, under half trace to an unresolved V gene, and the reason for the others is unknown. The DNA gave D and trimming, while V, J and clone size come from that table. Recorded for this sample are 150,000 to 200,000 clones; around 80% of them occurred a single time. Over 20% of the sample rests with the top ten.

Worth noting for this clone: This receptor's antigen is unknown. No much larger clonotype is one base removed from it; base qualities were not supplied.

Each collaborating institution followed its own protocols to collect whole blood in K2EDTA tubes. For TCRbeta analysis, collaborators shipped samples as frozen whole blood, isolated PBMCs, or DNA extracted from either of those sample types. Inclusive of the bounding cysteine and phenylalanine, the CDR3 is 13 residues long. CDR3 DNA is the only sequence kept; it has 39 bases, read in frame from the first base. Trimming takes 8 bases from V and 7 bases from J, and the germline ends sit 15 bases apart. The origin of this receptor is a woman at least 80 years old with acute or convalescent COVID-19. Material for sequencing was peripheral blood. The rearranged chain carries TRBV12-3 or TRBV12-4 and TRBJ2-1; D gene: possibly TRBD2, on 6 matching bases. The DNA is TGTGCCAGCTCGCGACTAGTTAATAATGAGCAGTTCTTC. It specifies CASSRLVNNEQFF.